The rows below give T cell receptor beta chains drawn from one sample of a study of shared clonotypes between healthy human individuals. This table comes from immunoSEQ multiplex PCR, and its TCRdb copy is limited to in-frame clones, with some not included. In the table there are fewer than 1.6 million clones, roughly 98.5% of which are singletons. Sample: naive CD4+ T cells sorted from blood. These receptors were taken from a man aged 30 to 39 in good health. Each CDR3 is given with its conserved first and last residue. A D gene is named only where the DNA matches it firmly. For some rows the clone size is stated as once, few or many, or as a class when expanded; others skip it.

TRBV18	TRBJ2-1	TRBD2	-	CASSPFSSGTVSNEQFF	TGTGCCAGCTCACCATTTAGCAGCGGGACGGTCAGCAATGAGCAGTTCTTC
TRBV28	TRBJ2-6	-	-	CASSLDSGANVLTF	TGTGCCAGCAGTTTGGACTCTGGGGCCAACGTCCTGACTTTC
TRBV7-9	TRBJ1-4	-	-	CASSLGAQNEKLFF	TGTGCCAGCAGCTTAGGGGCGCAAAATGAAAAACTGTTTTTT
TRBV6-5	TRBJ2-3	-	-	CASTKTRAGGTQYF	TGTGCCAGCACCAAGACGAGGGCCGGCGGTACGCAGTATTTT
TRBV6-6	TRBJ2-2	TRBD2	-	CASSRGLAVVAGELFF	TGTGCCAGCAGCCGCGGACTAGCGGTAGTAGCCGGGGAGCTGTTTTTT
TRBV6-5	TRBJ2-1	-	-	CASSYSSVSSYNEQFF	TGTGCCAGCAGTTACAGCTCAGTGAGCTCCTACAATGAGCAGTTCTTC
TRBV29-1	TRBJ2-7	-	-	CSVGVRAGVSSYEQYF	TGCAGCGTTGGAGTTAGGGCGGGTGTTAGCTCCTACGAGCAGTACTTC
TRBV6-5	TRBJ2-1	TRBD2	-	CASSPAGGGWNEQFF	TGTGCCAGCAGTCCCGCGGGAGGGGGTTGGAATGAGCAGTTCTTC
TRBV7-2	TRBJ2-2	TRBD2	-	CASLRTSGNTGELFF	TGTGCCAGTTTACGGACTAGCGGGAACACCGGGGAGCTGTTTTTT
TRBV7-6	TRBJ2-7	TRBD2	-	CASSLAGTSGRASYEQYF	TGTGCCAGCAGCTTGGCCGGGACTAGCGGGAGGGCGTCCTACGAGCAGTACTTC
TRBV18	TRBJ2-5	-	once	CASSPDSFRETQYF	TGTGCCAGCTCACCAGATTCTTTCCGGGAGACCCAGTACTTC
TRBV5-1	TRBJ2-2	TRBD2	-	CASSAGLAGGPLGELFF	TGCGCCAGCAGCGCAGGACTAGCGGGAGGGCCGCTCGGGGAGCTGTTTTTT
TRBV7-9	TRBJ2-7	-	-	CASSWDLTSRNYEQYF	TGTGCCAGCAGCTGGGACCTTACCTCGAGGAACTACGAGCAGTACTTC
TRBV19	TRBJ2-2	-	-	CASSIQGPGELFF	TGTGCCAGTAGTATTCAAGGACCCGGGGAGCTGTTTTTT
TRBV7-2	TRBJ1-5	-	-	CASTFGGGQPQHF	TGTGCCAGCACCTTTGGAGGAGGGCAGCCCCAGCATTTT
TRBV6-1	TRBJ2-5	TRBD2	once	CASSEGTGGQETQYF	TGTGCCAGCAGTGAAGGGACGGGGGGACAAGAGACCCAGTACTTC
TRBV25-1	TRBJ2-2	TRBD1	-	CASSRTGPGELFF	TGTGCCAGCAGCCGGACAGGCCCCGGGGAGCTGTTTTTT
TRBV7-9	TRBJ1-2	TRBD1	-	CASSLNEGQGFNGYTF	TGTGCCAGCAGCTTAAACGAGGGACAGGGGTTTAATGGCTACACCTTC
TRBV2	TRBJ2-1	TRBD1	-	CASSYRTGGDEQFF	TGTGCCAGCAGTTACAGGACAGGGGGCGACGAGCAGTTCTTC
TRBV27	TRBJ1-5	TRBD1	-	CAITRQGAGNQPQHF	TGTGCCATCACCCGACAGGGGGCGGGCAATCAGCCCCAGCATTTT
TRBV20-1	TRBJ1-1	-	-	CSARTRAEAFF	TGCAGTGCTAGGACCCGCGCTGAAGCTTTCTTT
TRBV7-2	TRBJ2-1	-	-	CASSRDFASEGEQFF	TGTGCCAGCAGCCGGGATTTCGCTTCAGAGGGTGAGCAGTTCTTC
TRBV29-1	TRBJ2-3	TRBD2	-	CSVEVGREKADTQYF	TGCAGCGTTGAAGTGGGGCGGGAGAAAGCGGATACGCAGTATTTT
TRBV7-9	TRBJ2-2	-	-	CASSPFTSNTGELFF	TGTGCCAGCAGCCCGTTCACTTCGAACACCGGGGAGCTGTTTTTT
TRBV2	TRBJ2-7	-	-	CASSAFLGSYEQYF	TGTGCCAGCAGTGCCTTCTTGGGGTCCTACGAGCAGTACTTC
TRBV29-1	TRBJ2-5	-	-	CSVESRTQETQYF	TGCAGCGTTGAAAGTCGGACCCAAGAGACCCAGTACTTC
TRBV7-6	TRBJ2-1	-	-	CASSLVSVANEQFF	TGTGCCAGCAGCTTAGTGTCTGTGGCCAATGAGCAGTTCTTC
TRBV28	TRBJ2-7	TRBD2	-	CASSLQREFTGEQYF	TGTGCCAGCAGTTTACAGCGGGAGTTCACCGGCGAGCAGTACTTC
TRBV18	TRBJ2-2	-	-	CASSPSLLGQNTGELFF	TGTGCCAGCTCACCATCTTTGCTCGGACAGAACACCGGGGAGCTGTTTTTT
TRBV6-5	TRBJ1-2	-	-	CASRTEANYGYTF	TGTGCCAGCAGGACGGAGGCTAACTATGGCTACACCTTC
TRBV19	TRBJ1-5	-	-	CASTSRGGGINQPQHF	TGTGCCAGTACCTCACGTGGGGGGGGTATCAATCAGCCCCAGCATTTT
TRBV2	TRBJ2-1	TRBD2	once	CANFGLADYNEQFF	TGTGCCAACTTTGGACTAGCGGATTACAATGAGCAGTTCTTC
TRBV19	TRBJ2-3	-	-	CASSIGQGPGGTQYF	TGTGCCAGTAGTATAGGGCAGGGGCCAGGAGGTACGCAGTATTTT
TRBV6-5	TRBJ1-5	-	-	CASSYRRHSNQPQHF	TGTGCCAGCAGTTACCGGCGGCATAGCAATCAGCCCCAGCATTTT
TRBV7-5	TRBJ2-2	-	-	CVRSTPRVPPPGELFF	TGTGTCAGAAGCACCCCCAGGGTCCCCCCGCCCGGGGAGCTGTTTTTT
TRBV5-4	TRBJ2-7	TRBD1	-	CASSFATGGAYYEQYF	TGTGCCAGCAGCTTCGCGACAGGGGGCGCTTACTACGAGCAGTACTTC
TRBV5-1	TRBJ2-7	-	-	CASSPGGAVSSYEQYF	TGCGCCAGCAGCCCGGGCGGGGCCGTTAGCTCCTACGAGCAGTACTTC
TRBV18	TRBJ2-2	TRBD2	-	CASSLPGLAGSNTGELFF	TGTGCCAGCTCACTTCCGGGACTAGCGGGATCGAACACCGGGGAGCTGTTTTTT
TRBV10-3	TRBJ2-1	-	-	CATLDSSSYNEQFF	TGTGCCACCTTAGACTCTAGCTCCTACAATGAGCAGTTCTTC
TRBV9	TRBJ2-7	TRBD1	-	CASNNIDRDVCEQYF	TGTGCCAGCAACAATATAGACAGGGATGTCTGCGAGCAGTACTTC
TRBV5-4	TRBJ2-1	-	once	CASSLVGQGGLEQFF	TGTGCCAGCAGCTTGGTAGGTCAGGGGGGTCTTGAGCAGTTCTTC
TRBV5-8	TRBJ2-1	TRBD2	-	CASSSLAGVEQFF	TGTGCCAGCAGCAGTCTAGCGGGAGTTGAGCAGTTCTTC
TRBV4-1	TRBJ2-7	-	-	CASSSISYEQYF	TGCGCCAGCAGCTCTATCAGCTACGAGCAGTACTTC
TRBV9	TRBJ2-3	-	-	CASSRESGHTDTQYF	TGTGCCAGCAGCCGAGAGTCTGGGCACACAGATACGCAGTATTTT
TRBV28	TRBJ2-7	-	-	CASSSRGHWNF	TGTGCCAGCAGCTCCCGGGGACATTGGAACTTC
TRBV29-1	TRBJ2-3	TRBD2	-	CSVEGGTSGTDTQYF	TGCAGCGTTGAGGGCGGGACTAGCGGCACAGATACGCAGTATTTT
TRBV2	TRBJ2-7	-	-	CASSETGGLYEQYF	TGTGCCAGCAGTGAAACTGGCGGACTCTACGAGCAGTACTTC
TRBV7-2	TRBJ1-1	-	-	CASGLTDGTEAFF	TGTGCCAGCGGCCTTACAGACGGCACTGAAGCTTTCTTT
TRBV10-1	TRBJ1-1	-	-	CASSEGLNTEAFF	TGCGCCAGCAGTGAGGGATTGAACACTGAAGCTTTCTTT
TRBV11-2	TRBJ2-2	-	-	CASSLATYPGELFF	TGTGCCAGCAGCTTGGCGACCTACCCCGGGGAGCTGTTTTTT
TRBV11-2	TRBJ2-1	TRBD2	-	CASVSSGDLSYNEQFF	TGTGCCAGCGTCTCTAGCGGGGACCTCTCCTACAATGAGCAGTTCTTC